One and the same sample provided the 10 T cell receptor beta chains below, sequenced in a study of T cell repertoires in cytomegalovirus infection. Using its own MiXCR run on the reads, TCRdb lists one record per CDR3 protein. Here the sample spans around 450,000 distinct CDR3 sequences, around 10% being singletons. Sequenced sample: PBMCs. The receptors shown here come from a human donor in good health (CMV status not recorded). Some clones in this sample may be carry-over from other donors' samples.

This clonotype came up many times. The rearrangement links TRBV7-9 to TRBJ2-7, with TRBD2 matching over 7 bases. CDR1 is SEHNR and CDR2 is FQNEAQ in the germline V gene (reference sequence). With 5 bases clipped from V and 3 bases from J, the junction kept 13 bases outside the gene matches. The CDR3 is made up of 16 amino acids. This chain's CDR3 is CASSPRSGDSYYEQYF. The CDR3 nucleotides read TGTGCCAGCAGCCCCCGAAGCGGGGACTCCTACTACGAGCAGTACTTC.

This clonotype has ten or more counts. This chain connects TRBV11-3 to TRBJ2-1; weak D call: TRBD1 (5 bases). V was cut by 1 base and J by 2 bases, with 12 bases left in between. CDR3 length: 16 amino acids. From germline, CDR1 is SGHNT and CDR2 YENEEA. For the CDR3, the DNA is TGTGCCAGCAGCTTAGGAGGTCAAGGGGCCTACAATGAGCAGTTCTTC. This gives the protein CASSLGGQGAYNEQFF. Filled out from reference TRBV11-3 and TRBJ2-1, the complete variable domain reads EAGVVQSPRYKIIEKKQPVAFWCNPISGHNTLYWYLQNLGQGPELLIRYENEEAVDDSQLPKDRFSAERLKGVDSTLKIQPAELGDSAVYLCASSLGGQGAYNEQFFGPGTRLTVL.

This clonotype was seen ten or more times. This sequence joins TRBV6-1 and TRBJ2-3, with 8 bases that match TRBD1. Unmatched junction bases numbered 10, after V lost 5 bases and J lost 3 bases. The CDR3 sequence is 16 residues long. The germline gives CDR1 MNHNS, CDR2 SASEGT. As DNA, the CDR3 is TGTGCCAGCAGTCTCGACCGGAGACAGGGGACAGATACGCAGTATTTT. This codes for CASSLDRRQGTDTQYF.

This clonotype was recorded at least ten times. The gene calls are TRBV6-1 and TRBJ1-6, with D maybe TRBD1 (5 bases). From germline, CDR1 is MNHNS and CDR2 SASEGT. The V gene lost 10 bases and the J gene lost 0 bases, with 16 bases spanning the gap. The CDR3 is made up of 16 amino acids. The CDR3 DNA follows: TGTGCCACCACCGGGACCTGGAGCTCCTATAATTCACCCCTCCACTTT. It translates to CATTGTWSSYNSPLHF.

The sample holds many counts of this clonotype. The chain recombines TRBV7-2 with TRBJ2-2, with 10 nucleotides matching TRBD2. The CDR3 runs to 15 residues. Per germline, CDR1 SGHTA and CDR2 FQGNSA. V was pared by 4 bases and J by 5 bases, with 4 bases of the junction left unmatched. The CDR3 sequence: CASSSLAGETGELFF. CDR3 sequence (DNA): TGTGCCAGCAGCTCGCTAGCGGGAGAGACCGGGGAGCTGTTTTTT.

The table lists this clonotype with many counts. The genes are TRBV4-2 and TRBJ2-6; no clear D. In germline, CDR1 is LGHNA, CDR2 YNFKEQ. V lost 3 bases, J lost 2 bases, and 5 bases lay in between. The CDR3 extends over 14 amino acids. The CDR3, as DNA: TGTGCCAGCAGCCAGGGGACTGGGGCCAACGTCCTGACTTTC. Its translation: CASSQGTGANVLTF.

This clonotype was counted at least ten times. The V and J genes are TRBV11-2 and TRBJ1-6; perhaps TRBD1 as D (5 bases). The CDR3 extends over 13 amino acids. Per germline, CDR1 SGHAT and CDR2 FQNNGV. Trimming took off 3 bases at V and 9 bases at J, with 9 bases between the two ends. CDR3: CASSFEGTSPLHF. The DNA for the CDR3 is TGTGCCAGCAGCTTTGAGGGGACTTCACCCCTCCACTTT.

In DNA form, the CDR3 reads TGTGCCTGGAGCGGGCCAGGGGGCCCCAACTATGGCTACACCTTC. Its translation: CAWSGPGGPNYGYTF. The V and J genes are TRBV30 and TRBJ1-2; TRBD1 agrees at 8 bases. CDR3 length: 15 amino acids. Germline CDR1 GTSNPN, CDR2 SVGIG (reference sequence). V lost 3 bases and J lost 2; bases outside the gene matches: 8.

To note about this clonotype: A much larger clone lies one base from this, so it may be a read error. The chain uses TRBV15 and TRBJ2-5; D is possibly TRBD1 or TRBD2 (6 bases each). From germline, CDR1 is LNHNV and CDR2 YYDKDF (reference sequence). With 2 bases removed from V and 4 bases from J, the gap between germline ends came to 11 bases. This CDR3 is built from 14 residues. The chain's CDR3 is CATSRHGGGETQYF. The CDR3 coding sequence is TGTGCCACCAGCAGACATGGAGGGGGAGAGACCCAGTACTTC.

This clonotype has only a few counts. The rearrangement links TRBV3-1 to TRBJ2-5; weak D call: TRBD2 (6 bases). V shed 0 bases and J shed 2 bases, with 13 bases lying between them. Germline CDR1 and CDR2: LGHDT and YNNKEL (reference sequence). This CDR3 has 16 amino acids. CDR3 nucleotide sequence: TGTGCCAGCAGCCAAGAGGGGAGGACGGTTCAAGAGACCCAGTACTTC. Protein sequence: CASSQEGRTVQETQYF.